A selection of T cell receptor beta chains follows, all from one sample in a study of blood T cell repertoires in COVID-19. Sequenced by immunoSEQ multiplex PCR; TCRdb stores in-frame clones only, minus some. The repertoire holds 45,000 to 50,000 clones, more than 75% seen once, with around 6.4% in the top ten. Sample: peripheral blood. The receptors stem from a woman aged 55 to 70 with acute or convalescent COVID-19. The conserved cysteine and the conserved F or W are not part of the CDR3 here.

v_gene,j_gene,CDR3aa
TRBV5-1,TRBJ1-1,ASSTGRGPSLNTEAF
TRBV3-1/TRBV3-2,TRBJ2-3,ASSHRKGGVTDTQY
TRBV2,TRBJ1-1,ASRPTQGAEAF
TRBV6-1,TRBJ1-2,ASSEWGGGNGYT
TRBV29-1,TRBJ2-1,SVEGKPGQGLNEQF
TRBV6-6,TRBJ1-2,ASSPRRGDYGYT
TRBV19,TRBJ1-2,ASKMGGTNYGYT
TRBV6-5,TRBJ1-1,ASRADRDDTEAF
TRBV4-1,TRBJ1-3,ASSQEIRNTIY
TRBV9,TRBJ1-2,ASRNTGSGYT
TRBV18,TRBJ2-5,ASSPPSISAQY
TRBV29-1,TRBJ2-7,SVELGDRLYEQY
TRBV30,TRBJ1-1,AWRPRPGLSNTEAF
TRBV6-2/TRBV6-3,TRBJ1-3,ASSYSGTRNTIY
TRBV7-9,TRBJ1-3,ASTNPAGRSGNTIY
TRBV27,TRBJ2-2,ASSFGTGMPLYTGELF
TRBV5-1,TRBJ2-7,ASSLNSLPDEQY
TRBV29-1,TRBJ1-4,SVRQTPDEKLF
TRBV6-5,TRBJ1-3,ASSPPGENTIY
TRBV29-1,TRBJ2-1,SGRGGSSYNEQF
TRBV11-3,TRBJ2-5,ASSRGRETQY
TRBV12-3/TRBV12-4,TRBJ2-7,ASSLTGAHEQY
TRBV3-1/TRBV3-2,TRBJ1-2,ASSRQGGGYT
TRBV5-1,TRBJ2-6,ASSLGRLAGAGANVLT
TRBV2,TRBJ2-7,ASIGREARGYEQY
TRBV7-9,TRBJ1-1,ASSLRDRGSGTEAF
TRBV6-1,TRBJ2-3,ASSELAGSGGTQY
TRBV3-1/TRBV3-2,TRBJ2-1,ASTRGLEGYEQF
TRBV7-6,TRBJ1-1,ASSLMDTKNTEAF
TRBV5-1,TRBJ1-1,ASRDYDTEAF
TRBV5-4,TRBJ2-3,ASSLRHRSTDTQY
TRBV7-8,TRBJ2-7,ASSSPGTTGHEQY
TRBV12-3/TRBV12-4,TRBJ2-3,ASSKNTRDTQY
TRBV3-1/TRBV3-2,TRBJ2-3,ASSQGFSTPTDTQY
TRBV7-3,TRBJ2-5,ASSLGQAGGETQY
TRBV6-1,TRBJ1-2,ASSEAAGGRAGYT
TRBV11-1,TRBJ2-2,ASSPTVANTGELF
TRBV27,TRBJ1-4,ASSLQINEKLF
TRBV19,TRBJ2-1,ASTQAGGAYNEQF